Described below is a single TCR beta chain sequence and its context. What it binds is not known. The length of the CDR3 is 13 residues. V dropped 3 bases and J dropped 4; count of bases not matched to a gene: 1. The germline gives CDR1 SGHTA, CDR2 FQGNSA. This sample is drawn from a study of graft-versus-host responses after intestinal transplantation. General study findings and limits: GvH clones turned up in recipient marrow; some had shown up first in ileum or blood.

Produced via immunoSEQ multiplex PCR; TCRdb's table is partial and in-frame only. The table records about 97,000 clones, 91% of them present only once. V usage is TRBV7-2 and J usage is TRBJ2-5; 8 bases map to TRBD1. Sequencing was performed on unstimulated CD4+ T cells sorted from spleen or lymph node cells, taken before transplant. The source is a human donor who was the organ donor for an intestinal transplant. The CDR3 nucleotides are TGTGCCAGCAGCTTGGACAGGGTAGAGACCCAGTACTTC. This codes for CASSLDRVETQYF.